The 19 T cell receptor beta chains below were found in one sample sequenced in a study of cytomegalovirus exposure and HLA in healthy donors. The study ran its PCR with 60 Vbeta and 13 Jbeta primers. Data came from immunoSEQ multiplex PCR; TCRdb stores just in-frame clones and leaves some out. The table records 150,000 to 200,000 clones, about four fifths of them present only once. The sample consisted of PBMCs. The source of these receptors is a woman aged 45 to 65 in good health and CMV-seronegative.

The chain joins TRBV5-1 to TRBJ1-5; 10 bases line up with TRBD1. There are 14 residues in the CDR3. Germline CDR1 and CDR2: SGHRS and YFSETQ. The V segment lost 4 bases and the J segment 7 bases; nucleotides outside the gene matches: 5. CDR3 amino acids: CASSTGTGDQPQHF. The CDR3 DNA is TGCGCCAGCAGCACCGGGACAGGGGACCAGCCCCAGCATTTT.

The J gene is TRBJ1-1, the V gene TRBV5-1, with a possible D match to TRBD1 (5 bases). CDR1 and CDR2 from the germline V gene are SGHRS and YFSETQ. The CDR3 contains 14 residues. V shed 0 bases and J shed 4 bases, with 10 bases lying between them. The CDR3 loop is CASSLEGRSTEAFF. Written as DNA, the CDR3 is TGCGCCAGCAGCTTGGAGGGGCGAAGCACTGAAGCTTTCTTT.

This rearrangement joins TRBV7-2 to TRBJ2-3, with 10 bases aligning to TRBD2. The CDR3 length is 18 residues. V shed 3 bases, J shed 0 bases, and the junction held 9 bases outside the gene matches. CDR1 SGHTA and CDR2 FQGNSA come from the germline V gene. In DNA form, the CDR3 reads TGTGCCAGCAGCTTTCCTAGCGGGGGCCCAACGAGCACAGATACGCAGTATTTT. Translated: CASSFPSGGPTSTDTQYF.

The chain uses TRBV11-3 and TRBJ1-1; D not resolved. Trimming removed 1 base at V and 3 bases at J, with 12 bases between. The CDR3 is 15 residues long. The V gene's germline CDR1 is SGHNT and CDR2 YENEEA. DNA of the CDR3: TGTGCCAGCAGCTTAGGCGGAGGGAGGGACACTGAAGCTTTCTTT. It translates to CASSLGGGRDTEAFF.

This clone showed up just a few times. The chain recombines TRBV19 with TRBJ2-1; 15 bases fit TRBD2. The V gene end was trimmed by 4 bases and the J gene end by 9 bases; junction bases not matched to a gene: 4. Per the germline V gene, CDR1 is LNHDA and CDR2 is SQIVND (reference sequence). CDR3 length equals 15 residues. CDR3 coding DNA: TGTGCCAGTAGTACCAGGACTAGCGGGAGGGTTGAGCAGTTCTTC. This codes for CASSTRTSGRVEQFF.

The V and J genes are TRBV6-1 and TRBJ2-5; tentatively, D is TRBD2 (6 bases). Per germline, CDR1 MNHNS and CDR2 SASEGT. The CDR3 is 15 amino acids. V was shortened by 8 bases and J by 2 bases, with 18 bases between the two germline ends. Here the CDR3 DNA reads TGTGCCAGCCTCTATCGGGGGAATCATCAAGAGACCCAGTACTTC. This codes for CASLYRGNHQETQYF.

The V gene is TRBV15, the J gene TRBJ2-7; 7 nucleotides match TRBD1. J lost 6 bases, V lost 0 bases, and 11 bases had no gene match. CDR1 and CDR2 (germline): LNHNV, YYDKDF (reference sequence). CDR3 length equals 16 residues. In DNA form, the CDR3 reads TGTGCCACCAGCAGAGATCCCTCCCGGACAGGATCCGAGCAGTACTTC. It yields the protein CATSRDPSRTGSEQYF.

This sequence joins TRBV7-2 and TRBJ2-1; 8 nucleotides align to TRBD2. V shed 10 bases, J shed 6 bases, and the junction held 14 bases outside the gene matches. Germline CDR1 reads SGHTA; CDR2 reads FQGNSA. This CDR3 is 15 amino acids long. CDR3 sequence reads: CATRGEAGVRNEQFF. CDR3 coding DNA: TGTGCCACAAGAGGGGAAGCGGGAGTCCGCAATGAGCAGTTCTTC.

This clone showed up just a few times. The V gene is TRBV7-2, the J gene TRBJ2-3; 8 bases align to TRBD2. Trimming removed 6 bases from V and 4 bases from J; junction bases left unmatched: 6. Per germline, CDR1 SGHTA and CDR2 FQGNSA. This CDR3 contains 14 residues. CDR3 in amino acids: CASRGGLGPDTQYF. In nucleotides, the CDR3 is TGTGCCAGCAGGGGGGGACTAGGGCCAGATACGCAGTATTTT.

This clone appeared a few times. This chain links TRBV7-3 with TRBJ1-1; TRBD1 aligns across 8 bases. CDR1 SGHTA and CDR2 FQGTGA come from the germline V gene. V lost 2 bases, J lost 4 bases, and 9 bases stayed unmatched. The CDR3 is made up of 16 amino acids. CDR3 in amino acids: CASSLLRGRQVTEAFF. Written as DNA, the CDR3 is TGTGCCAGCAGCTTACTCAGGGGGCGGCAGGTCACTGAAGCTTTCTTT. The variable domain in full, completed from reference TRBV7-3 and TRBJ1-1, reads GAGVSQTPSNKVTEKGKYVELRCDPISGHTALYWYRQSLGQGPEFLIYFQGTGAADDSGLPNDRFFAVRPEGSVSTLKIQRTERGDSAVYLCASSLLRGRQVTEAFFGQGTRLTVV.

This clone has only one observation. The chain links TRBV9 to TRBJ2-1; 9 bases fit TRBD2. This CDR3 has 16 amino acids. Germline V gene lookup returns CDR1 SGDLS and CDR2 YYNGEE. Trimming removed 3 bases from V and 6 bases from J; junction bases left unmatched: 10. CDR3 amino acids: CASSGESGRRGNEQFF. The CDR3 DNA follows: TGTGCCAGCAGCGGGGAAAGCGGGAGGCGAGGCAATGAGCAGTTCTTC.

CDR3 amino acids: CASTLRGDRDYEQYF. In nucleotides, the CDR3 is TGTGCCAGCACCCTTAGGGGGGACAGGGACTACGAGCAGTACTTC. V usage is TRBV7-6 and J usage is TRBJ2-7, with 9 bases aligning to TRBD1. Germline V CDR1 and CDR2: SGHVS, FNYEAQ. V trimming: 7 bases; J trimming: 3 bases; junction bases outside the gene matches: 10. This CDR3 is built from 15 residues.

The CDR3 DNA sequence: TGTGCCAGCAGTTTAGCAGGCAGCAACGAGCAGTACTTC. This translates into CASSLAGSNEQYF. The chain links TRBV27 to TRBJ2-7; D not certain. Germline V gene lookup returns CDR1 MNHEY and CDR2 SMNVEV (reference sequence). The CDR3 is made up of 13 amino acids. The V gene lost 2 bases and the J gene lost 5 bases, with 10 bases spanning the gap.

Written as DNA, the CDR3 is TGTGCCAGCCTTGTGGGCTACAATCAGCCCCAGCATTTT. As protein: CASLVGYNQPQHF. The chain has TRBV28 and TRBJ1-5; unclear D gene. Germline V gene sequence: CDR1 MDHEN, CDR2 SYDVKM. The CDR3 covers 13 residues. V lost 8 bases and J 3 bases, leaving 11 bases between the germline ends.

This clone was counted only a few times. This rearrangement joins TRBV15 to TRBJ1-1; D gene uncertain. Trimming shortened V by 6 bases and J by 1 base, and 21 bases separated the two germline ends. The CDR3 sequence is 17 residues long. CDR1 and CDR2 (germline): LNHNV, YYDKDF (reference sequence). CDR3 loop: CATSNLVGSRGNTEAFF. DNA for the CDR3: TGTGCCACCAGTAATTTGGTTGGAAGCCGGGGGAACACTGAAGCTTTCTTT.

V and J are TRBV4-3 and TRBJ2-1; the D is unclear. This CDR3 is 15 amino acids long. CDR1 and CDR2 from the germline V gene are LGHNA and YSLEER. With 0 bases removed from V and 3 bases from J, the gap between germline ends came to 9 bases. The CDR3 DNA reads TGCGCCAGCAGCCAAGACACGGCTAGCTACAATGAGCAGTTCTTC. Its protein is CASSQDTASYNEQFF.

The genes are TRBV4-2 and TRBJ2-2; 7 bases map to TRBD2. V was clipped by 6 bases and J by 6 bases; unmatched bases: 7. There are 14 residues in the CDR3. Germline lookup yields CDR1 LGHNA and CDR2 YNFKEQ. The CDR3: CASRERGGSGELFF. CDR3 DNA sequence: TGTGCCAGCAGGGAGCGGGGAGGCTCCGGGGAGCTGTTTTTT.

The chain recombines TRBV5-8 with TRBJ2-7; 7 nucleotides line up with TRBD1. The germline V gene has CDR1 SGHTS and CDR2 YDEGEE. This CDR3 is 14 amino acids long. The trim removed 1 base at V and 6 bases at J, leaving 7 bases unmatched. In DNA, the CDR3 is TGTGCCAGCAGCTTGCGGGGACAGTTGAGCGAGCAGTACTTC. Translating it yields CASSLRGQLSEQYF.

The DNA for the CDR3 is TGTGCCAGCAGCGAAGGGGGCCACACTGAAGCTTTCTTT. Translating gives CASSEGGHTEAFF. This sequence joins TRBV28 and TRBJ1-1; 7 positions agree with TRBD1. V dropped 6 bases and J dropped 3; count of bases not matched to a gene: 4. The CDR3 runs 13 residues. Germline V lookup: CDR1 MDHEN, CDR2 SYDVKM.